This T cell receptor (beta chain) was sequenced during a study of blood T cell repertoires in COVID-19 (dated by TCRdb to 2018 to 2020). Looking at the study overall: Samples from collaborators originated in the United States, Italy and Spain and spanned both the acute and convalescent phases of COVID-19. The prospective study material was composed of cDNA or gDNA derived from T cells, B-cell-depleted T cells, or PBMCs. Deeply sampled blood TCRbeta repertoires from subjects exposed to, actively infected with, or recovered from COVID-19 were included in the dataset. The repertoires were released in a freely available public database intended as a resource for research on the immune response to SARS-CoV-2. Samples came from the ongoing ImmuneRACE study (first 160 participants) plus 1,254 subjects from 6 global collaborators. Nearly every sample came with metadata listing a de-identified subject ID, COVID-19 status, age in years and sex. Where available, HLA class I and class II types were obtained from metadata supplied by the sample provider rather than from assay-based typing. Findings and caveats that apply to the study as a whole: How much clinical and demographic metadata was included differed by source and by participant, and the metadata was provided uncurated.

TCRbeta CDR3 regions were amplified from genomic DNA by means of the immunoSEQ Assay, a bias-controlled multiplex PCR. Per the original workflow: The number of nucleated cells in each sample was estimated from the amplification of reference gene primers within the assay. To quantify the absolute abundance of each unique TCRbeta CDR3 rearrangement, sequence reads were collapsed and filtered. For each sample, productive Simpson clonality was calculated as the square root of Simpson's diversity index across productive rearrangements. TCRdb stores this immuneACCESS table with in-frame sequences only. Part of the clones is absent; in the studies checked, under half of the shortfall reflects unresolved V genes, and no reason is known for the rest. D and trimming were read from the DNA, whereas the V and J calls and clone size are those reported in that table. This sample gives 250,000 to 300,000 clones in total; 86% of them show up just once. Jointly, the top ten make up roughly 12% of the sample.

At one collaborating source in Seattle, patients were enrolled during active infection and were followed longitudinally through the course of disease. Whole blood was collected in K2EDTA tubes by collaborating institutions according to the institutions' own protocols. For TCRbeta analysis, collaborators shipped samples as frozen whole blood, isolated PBMCs, or DNA extracted from either of those sample types. Trimming at the junction amounts to 1 base on V and 4 bases on J, and the germline ends lie 5 bases apart. Measured from the cysteine to the phenylalanine, the CDR3 is 12 residues long. Only the CDR3 region is kept as DNA, spanning 36 bases read in frame from base 1. The germline V gene yields SGHVS for CDR1 and FQNEAQ for CDR2. On this clone itself: Which antigen it targets is not known. Base qualities are missing; no much larger clone stands one base away.

The chain couples TRBV7-8 to TRBJ2-7; the D gene cannot be named for sure. The TCR sequence derives from a woman aged 25 to 39 with COVID-19, enrolled during active disease. The source material was peripheral blood. Read as DNA, the sequence is TGTGCCAGCAGCTTAGGAACTTACGAGCAGTACTTC. Its protein product is CASSLGTYEQYF.